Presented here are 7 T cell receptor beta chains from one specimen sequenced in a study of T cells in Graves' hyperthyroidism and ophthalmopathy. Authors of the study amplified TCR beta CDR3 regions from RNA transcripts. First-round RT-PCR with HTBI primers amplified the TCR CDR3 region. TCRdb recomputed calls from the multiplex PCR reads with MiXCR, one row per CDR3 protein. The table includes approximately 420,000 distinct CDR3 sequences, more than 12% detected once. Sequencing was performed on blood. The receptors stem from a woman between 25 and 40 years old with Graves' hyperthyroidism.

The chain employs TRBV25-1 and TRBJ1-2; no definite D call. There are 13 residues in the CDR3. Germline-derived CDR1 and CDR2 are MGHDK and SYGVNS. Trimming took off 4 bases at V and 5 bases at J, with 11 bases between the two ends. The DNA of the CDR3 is TGTGCCAGCAGTGTGGGGTCCCTATATGGCTACACCTTC. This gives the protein CASSVGSLYGYTF.

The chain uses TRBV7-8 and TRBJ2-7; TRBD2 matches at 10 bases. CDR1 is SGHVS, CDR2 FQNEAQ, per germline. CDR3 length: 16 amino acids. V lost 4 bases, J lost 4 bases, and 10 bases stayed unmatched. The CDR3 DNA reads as TGTGCCAGCAGCTCCAGACCACTAGCGGGAAAATACGAGCAGTACTTC. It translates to CASSSRPLAGKYEQYF.

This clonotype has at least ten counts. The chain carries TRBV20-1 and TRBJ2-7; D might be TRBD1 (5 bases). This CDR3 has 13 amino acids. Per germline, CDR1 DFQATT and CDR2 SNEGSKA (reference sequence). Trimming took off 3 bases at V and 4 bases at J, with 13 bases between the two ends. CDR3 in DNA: TGCAGTGCTAGTTTCAGGGCCGGGTACGAGCAGTACTTC. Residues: CSASFRAGYEQYF.

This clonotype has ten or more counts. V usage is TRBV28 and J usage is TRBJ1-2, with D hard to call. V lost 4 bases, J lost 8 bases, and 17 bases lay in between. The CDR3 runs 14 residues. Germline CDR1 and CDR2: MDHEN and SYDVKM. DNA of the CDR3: TGTGCCAGCAGTTCCCGACCACGACATCTCGGCTACACCTTC. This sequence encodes CASSSRPRHLGYTF.

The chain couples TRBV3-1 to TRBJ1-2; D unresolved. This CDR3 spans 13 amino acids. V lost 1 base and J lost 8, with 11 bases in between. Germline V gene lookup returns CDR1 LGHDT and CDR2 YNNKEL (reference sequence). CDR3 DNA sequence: TGTGCCAGCAGCCAAGGAGGTGGGCGAGGCTACACCTTC. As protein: CASSQGGGRGYTF.

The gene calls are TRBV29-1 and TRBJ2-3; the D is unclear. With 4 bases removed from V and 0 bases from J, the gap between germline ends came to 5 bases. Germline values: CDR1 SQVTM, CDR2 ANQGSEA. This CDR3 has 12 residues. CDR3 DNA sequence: TGCAGCGTTGTTCCTAGCACAGATACGCAGTATTTT. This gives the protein CSVVPSTDTQYF.

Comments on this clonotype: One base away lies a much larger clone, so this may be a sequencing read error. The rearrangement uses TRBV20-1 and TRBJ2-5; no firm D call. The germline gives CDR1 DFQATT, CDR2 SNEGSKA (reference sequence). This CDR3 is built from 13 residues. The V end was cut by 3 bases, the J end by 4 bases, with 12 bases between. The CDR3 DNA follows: TGCAGTGCTAGCTACCTTTCGCGAGAGACCCAGTACTTC. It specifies CSASYLSRETQYF.